This TCR beta chain was identified in a study of shared clonotypes between healthy human individuals. Background on the study: Three plates each covered CD4 naive and memory; CD8 naive two, CD8 memory one.

Produced via immunoSEQ multiplex PCR; TCRdb's table is partial and in-frame only. The table records approximately 400,000 clones, roughly 96% of them present only once. There were only Caucasian adults among the donors, and all lived in Nashville, Tennessee. Study-level results: Clonotype sharing across several donors was observed for around 5.1% of naive CD4 clonotypes.

This clone was detected only once. Its target is not known. V lost 3 bases and J 0 bases, leaving 6 bases between the germline ends. The CDR3 is made up of 12 amino acids. Germline CDR1 GTSNPN, CDR2 SVGIG (reference sequence). The chain is built from TRBV30 and TRBJ2-7; D unresolved. The sample taken for sequencing was memory CD8+ T cells sorted from blood. Stated subset: CD45RO+ cells pooled with CCR7-negative TemRA cells. This clonotype was obtained from a man aged 30 to 39 in good health. Here the CDR3 reads CAWSLDSYEQYF. CDR3 in DNA: TGTGCCTGGAGCTTGGACTCCTACGAGCAGTACTTC.